This passage covers 7 T cell receptor beta chains from one sample sequenced in a study of blood T cell repertoires in COVID-19. Sequencing used immunoSEQ multiplex PCR; TCRdb keeps in-frame clones, though not all of them. The sample lists 350,000 to 450,000 clones, around nine tenths occurring once. Sequencing input: PBMCs or T cells enriched from blood (not recorded which). These receptors were taken from a woman under 30 who had been exposed to COVID-19.

The gene calls are TRBV27 and TRBJ1-2; D call uncertain. V was cut by 5 bases and J by 0 bases, with 16 bases left in between. CDR3 size: 16 residues. Germline V gene data show CDR1 as MNHEY and CDR2 as SMNVEV (reference sequence). CDR3 in DNA: TGTGCCAGCAGTCTAACATCGTTGGGAGCTAACTATGGCTACACCTTC. As protein: CASSLTSLGANYGYTF.

The chain is built from TRBV13 and TRBJ1-2; D may be TRBD1 (6 bases). The V end lost 5 bases, the J end lost 4 bases, and 11 bases lay between the germline ends. CDR1 PRHDT and CDR2 FYEKMQ come from the germline V gene (reference sequence). The CDR3 totals 13 residues. CDR3 sequence: CASSLDRIYGYTF. The CDR3 DNA follows: TGTGCCAGCAGCCTCGACAGGATCTATGGCTACACCTTC.

This rearrangement joins TRBV3-1 (or the pseudogene TRBV3-2) to TRBJ1-3; weak D call: TRBD1 (6 bases). The CDR3 has 16 residues. V was shortened by 5 bases and J by 0 bases, with 14 bases between the two germline ends. The germline V gene has CDR1 LGHDT and CDR2 YNNKEL (reference sequence). CDR3 region: CASSADTGSSGNTIYF. The DNA of the CDR3 is TGTGCCAGCAGCGCGGACACAGGGAGCTCTGGAAACACCATATATTTT.

V gene TRBV5-5 combines with J gene TRBJ2-3; D call uncertain. This CDR3 has 15 residues. The V and J ends lost 0 bases and 6 bases respectively, with 14 bases between them. The germline CDR1 and CDR2 sequences are SGHKS and YYEKEE (reference sequence). The CDR3 DNA follows: TGTGCCAGCAGCTTGGCAGGTACCGGTTTTGATACGCAGTATTTT. This translates into CASSLAGTGFDTQYF.

This chain connects TRBV5-5 to TRBJ2-7, with D possibly matching TRBD1 (6 bases). Germline CDR1 is SGHKS and CDR2 is YYEKEE (reference sequence). The CDR3 contains 14 residues. The V end lost 1 base, the J end lost 1 base, and 9 bases lay between the germline ends. This chain's CDR3 is CASSLIQGSYEQYF. The CDR3 bases are TGTGCCAGCAGCTTGATACAGGGATCCTACGAGCAGTACTTC.

V and J are TRBV9 and TRBJ1-2, with 10 bases that match TRBD1. The CDR3 has 18 residues. Trimming removed 4 bases from V and 5 bases from J; junction bases left unmatched: 17. Germline values: CDR1 SGDLS, CDR2 YYNGEE. The CDR3 reads CASSPRPGTGESLYGYTF. CDR3 sequence (DNA): TGTGCCAGCAGCCCCCGTCCCGGGACAGGGGAGAGCCTATATGGCTACACCTTC.

This chain joins TRBV14 and TRBJ1-6; the D gene is possibly TRBD1 (6 bases). This CDR3 region has 15 residues. The V gene lost 3 bases and the J gene lost 5 bases, with 11 bases spanning the gap. The V gene's germline CDR1 is SGHDN and CDR2 FVKESK. CDR3 DNA sequence: TGTGCCAGCAGCCAGCTCACAGGGAATAATTCACCCCTCCACTTT. Translating it yields CASSQLTGNNSPLHF.